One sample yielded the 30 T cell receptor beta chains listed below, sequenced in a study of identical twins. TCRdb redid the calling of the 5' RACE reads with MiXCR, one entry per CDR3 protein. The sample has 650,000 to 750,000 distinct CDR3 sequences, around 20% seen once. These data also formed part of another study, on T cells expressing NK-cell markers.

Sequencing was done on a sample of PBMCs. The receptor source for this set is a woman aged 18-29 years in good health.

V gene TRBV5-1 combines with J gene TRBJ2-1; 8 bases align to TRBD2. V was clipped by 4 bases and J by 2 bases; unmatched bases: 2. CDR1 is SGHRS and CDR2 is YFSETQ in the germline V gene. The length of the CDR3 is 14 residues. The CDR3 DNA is TGCGCCAGCAGCGCCGGGGGGGCCTACAATGAGCAGTTCTTC. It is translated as CASSAGGAYNEQFF.

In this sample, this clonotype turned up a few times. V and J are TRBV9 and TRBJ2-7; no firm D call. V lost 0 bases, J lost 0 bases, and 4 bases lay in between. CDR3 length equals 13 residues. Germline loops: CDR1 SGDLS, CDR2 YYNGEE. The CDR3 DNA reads TGTGCCAGCAGCGTAGATCTCTCCTACGAGCAGTACTTC. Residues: CASSVDLSYEQYF.

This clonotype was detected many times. CDR3 nucleotide sequence: TGTGCCAGCAGCTCCGGAGGGGGGCAGGGGGGGGAGACCCAGTACTTC. This encodes CASSSGGGQGGETQYF. The chain recombines TRBV11-3 with TRBJ2-5, with D perhaps assigned TRBD1 or TRBD2 (7 bases each). Per germline, CDR1 SGHNT and CDR2 YENEEA. Trimming took off 4 bases at V and 5 bases at J, with 20 bases between the two ends. CDR3 length: 16 amino acids.

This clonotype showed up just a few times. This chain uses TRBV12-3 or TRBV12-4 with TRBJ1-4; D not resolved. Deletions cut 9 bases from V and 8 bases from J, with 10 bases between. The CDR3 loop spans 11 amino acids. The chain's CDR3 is CASQLREKLFF. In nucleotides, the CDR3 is TGTGCCAGTCAGTTACGGGAAAAACTGTTTTTT.

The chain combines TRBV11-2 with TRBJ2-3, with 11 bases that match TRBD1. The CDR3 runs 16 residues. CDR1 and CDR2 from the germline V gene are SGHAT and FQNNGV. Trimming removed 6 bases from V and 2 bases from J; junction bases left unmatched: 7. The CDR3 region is CASRPDRGPTTDTQYF. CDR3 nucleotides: TGTGCCAGCAGACCGGACAGGGGGCCTACCACAGATACGCAGTATTTT.

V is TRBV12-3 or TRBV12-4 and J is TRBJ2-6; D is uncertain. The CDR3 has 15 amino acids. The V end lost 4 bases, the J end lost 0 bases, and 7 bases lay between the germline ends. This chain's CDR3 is CASSYENSGANVLTF. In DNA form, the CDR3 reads TGTGCCAGCAGTTATGAAAACTCTGGGGCCAACGTCCTGACTTTC.

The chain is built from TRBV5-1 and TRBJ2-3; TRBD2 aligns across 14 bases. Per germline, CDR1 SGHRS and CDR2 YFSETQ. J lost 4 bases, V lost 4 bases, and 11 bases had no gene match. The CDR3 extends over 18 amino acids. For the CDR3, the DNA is TGCGCCAGCAGCGTGACTGGGACTAGCGGGGGACGTGCAGATACGCAGTATTTT. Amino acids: CASSVTGTSGGRADTQYF.

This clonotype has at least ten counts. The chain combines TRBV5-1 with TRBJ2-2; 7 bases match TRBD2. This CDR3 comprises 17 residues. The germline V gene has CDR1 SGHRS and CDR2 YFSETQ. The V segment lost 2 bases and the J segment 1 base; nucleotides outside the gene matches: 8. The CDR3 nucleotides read TGCGCCAGCAGCTTCCAGTCACTAGCGTTGAACACCGGGGAGCTGTTTTTT. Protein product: CASSFQSLALNTGELFF.

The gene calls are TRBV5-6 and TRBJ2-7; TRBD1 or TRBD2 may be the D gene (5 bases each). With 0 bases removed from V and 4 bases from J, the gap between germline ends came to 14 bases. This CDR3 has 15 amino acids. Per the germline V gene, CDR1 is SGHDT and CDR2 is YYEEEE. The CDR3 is CASSLVGRDGYEQYF. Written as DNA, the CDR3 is TGTGCCAGCAGCTTGGTCGGCAGGGACGGGTACGAGCAGTACTTC.

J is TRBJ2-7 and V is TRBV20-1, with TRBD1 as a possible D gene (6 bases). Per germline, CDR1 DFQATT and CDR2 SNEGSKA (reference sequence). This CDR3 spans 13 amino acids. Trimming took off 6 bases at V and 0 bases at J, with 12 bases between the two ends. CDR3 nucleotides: TGCAGTGCGCCACGGACAGCCTCCTACGAGCAGTACTTC. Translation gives CSAPRTASYEQYF.

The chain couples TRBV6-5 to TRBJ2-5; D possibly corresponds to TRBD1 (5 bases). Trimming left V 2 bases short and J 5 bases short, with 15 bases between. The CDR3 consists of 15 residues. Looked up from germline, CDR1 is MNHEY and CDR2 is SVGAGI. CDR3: CASSYQGPLGETQYF. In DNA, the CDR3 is TGTGCCAGCAGTTACCAGGGCCCCCTCGGGGAGACCCAGTACTTC.

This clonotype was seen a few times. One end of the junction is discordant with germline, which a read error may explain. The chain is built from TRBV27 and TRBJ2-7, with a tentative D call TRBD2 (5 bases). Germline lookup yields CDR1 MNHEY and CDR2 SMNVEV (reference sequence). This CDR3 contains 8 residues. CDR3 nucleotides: TGTGCCAGCAGCGCCGGGGTTTTC. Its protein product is CASSAGVF.

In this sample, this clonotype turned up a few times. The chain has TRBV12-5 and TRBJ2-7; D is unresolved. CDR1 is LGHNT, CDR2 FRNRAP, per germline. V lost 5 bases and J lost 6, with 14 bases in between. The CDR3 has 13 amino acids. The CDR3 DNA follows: TGTGCTAGTGGTCCCACCCGGGCTGGCGAGCAGTACTTC. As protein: CASGPTRAGEQYF.

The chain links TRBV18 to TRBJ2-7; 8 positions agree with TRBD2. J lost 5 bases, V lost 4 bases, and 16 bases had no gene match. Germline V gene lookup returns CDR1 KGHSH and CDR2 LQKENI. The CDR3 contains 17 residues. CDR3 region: CASSLIAGAGGSDEQYF. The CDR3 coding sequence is TGTGCCAGCTCACTAATCGCCGGGGCGGGAGGCTCGGACGAGCAGTACTTC.

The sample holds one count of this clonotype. The CDR3 is CAISDLQGTDTQYF. CDR3 nucleotide sequence: TGTGCCATCAGTGACCTACAGGGTACAGATACGCAGTATTTT. V is TRBV10-3 and J is TRBJ2-3, with D maybe TRBD1 (6 bases). The V gene's germline CDR1 is ENHRY and CDR2 SYGVKD. CDR3 length: 14 amino acids. V lost 3 bases and J lost 3, with 10 bases in between.

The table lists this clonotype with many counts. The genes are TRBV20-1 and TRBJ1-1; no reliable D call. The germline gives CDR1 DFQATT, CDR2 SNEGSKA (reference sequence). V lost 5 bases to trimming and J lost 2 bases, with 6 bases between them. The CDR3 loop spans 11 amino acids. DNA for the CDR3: TGCAGTGCTGCGAAAAACACTGAAGCTTTCTTT. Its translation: CSAAKNTEAFF.

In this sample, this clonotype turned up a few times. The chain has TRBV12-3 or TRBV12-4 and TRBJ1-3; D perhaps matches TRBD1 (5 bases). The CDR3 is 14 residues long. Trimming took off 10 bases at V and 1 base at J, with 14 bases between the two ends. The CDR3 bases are TGTGCCACCACAAGAGGGGAATCTGGAAACACCATATATTTT. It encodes CATTRGESGNTIYF.

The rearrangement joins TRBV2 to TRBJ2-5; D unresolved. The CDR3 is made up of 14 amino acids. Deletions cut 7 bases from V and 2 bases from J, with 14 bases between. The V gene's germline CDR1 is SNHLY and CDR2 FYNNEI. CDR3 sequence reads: CASTPNPGQETQYF. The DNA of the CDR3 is TGTGCCAGCACCCCGAATCCCGGACAAGAGACCCAGTACTTC.

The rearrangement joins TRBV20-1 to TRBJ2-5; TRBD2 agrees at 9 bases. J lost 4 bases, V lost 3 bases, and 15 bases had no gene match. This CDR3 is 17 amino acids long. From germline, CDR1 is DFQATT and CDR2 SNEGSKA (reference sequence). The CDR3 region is CSASLRASGRIGETQYF. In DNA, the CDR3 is TGCAGTGCTAGTCTCCGCGCCAGCGGGAGGATTGGAGAGACCCAGTACTTC.

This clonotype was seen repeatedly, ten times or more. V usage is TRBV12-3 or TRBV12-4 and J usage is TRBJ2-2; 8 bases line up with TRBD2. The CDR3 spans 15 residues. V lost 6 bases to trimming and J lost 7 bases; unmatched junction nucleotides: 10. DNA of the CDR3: TGTGCCAGCAGACGGGGACTAGTAAAGGTCGGGGAGCTGTTTTTT. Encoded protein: CASRRGLVKVGELFF.

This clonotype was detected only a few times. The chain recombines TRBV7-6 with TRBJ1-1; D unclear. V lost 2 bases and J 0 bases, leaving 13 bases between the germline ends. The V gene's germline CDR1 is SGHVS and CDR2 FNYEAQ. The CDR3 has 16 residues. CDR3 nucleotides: TGTGCCAGCAGCTTAAGAGCGAGTACCATGAACACTGAAGCTTTCTTT. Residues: CASSLRASTMNTEAFF.

CDR3 in amino acids: CASSPFFPESYEQYF. CDR3 sequence (DNA): TGTGCCAGCAGCCCTTTCTTCCCTGAATCCTACGAGCAGTACTTC. This sequence joins TRBV3-1 and TRBJ2-7; no reliable D call. CDR3 length: 15 residues. Germline CDR1 is LGHDT and CDR2 is YNNKEL (reference sequence). V gave up 4 bases and J gave up 1 base, with 14 bases separating them.

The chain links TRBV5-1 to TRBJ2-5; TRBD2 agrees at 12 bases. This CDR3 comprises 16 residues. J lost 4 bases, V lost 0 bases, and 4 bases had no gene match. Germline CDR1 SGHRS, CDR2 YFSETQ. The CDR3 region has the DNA TGCGCCAGCAGCTTGGCGGGACTAGCGGGCACAGAGACCCAGTACTTC. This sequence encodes CASSLAGLAGTETQYF.

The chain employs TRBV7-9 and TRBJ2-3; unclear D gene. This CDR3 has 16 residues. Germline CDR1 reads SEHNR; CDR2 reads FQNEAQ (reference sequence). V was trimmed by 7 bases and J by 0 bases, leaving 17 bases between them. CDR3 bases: TGTGCCAGCACCCCCCGACAAGGGCCTAGCACAGATACGCAGTATTTT. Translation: CASTPRQGPSTDTQYF.

The CDR3 region has the DNA TGTGCCAGCAGCCCGGGACCGACCTACAATGAGCAGTTCTTC. As protein: CASSPGPTYNEQFF. The chain is built from TRBV7-9 and TRBJ2-1, with D perhaps being TRBD1 or TRBD2 (5 bases each). V lost 5 bases, J lost 2 bases, and 10 bases lay in between. The CDR3 has 14 amino acids. Germline V gives CDR1 SEHNR, CDR2 FQNEAQ (reference sequence).

As DNA, the CDR3 is TGCAGCGTTGGGGGTCTAGCGGGGGGCTTCTACAATGAGCAGTTCTTC. This codes for CSVGGLAGGFYNEQFF. This chain joins TRBV29-1 and TRBJ2-1; 11 positions agree with TRBD2. CDR1 SQVTM and CDR2 ANQGSEA come from the germline V gene. J lost 3 bases, V lost 4 bases, and 8 bases had no gene match. CDR3 length: 16 residues.

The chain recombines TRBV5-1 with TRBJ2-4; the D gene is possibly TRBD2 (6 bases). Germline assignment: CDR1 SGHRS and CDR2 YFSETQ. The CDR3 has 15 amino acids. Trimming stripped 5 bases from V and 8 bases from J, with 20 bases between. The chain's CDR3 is CASRFEVGRNDIQYF. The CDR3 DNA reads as TGCGCCAGCAGGTTCGAGGTGGGGAGGAACGACATTCAGTACTTC.

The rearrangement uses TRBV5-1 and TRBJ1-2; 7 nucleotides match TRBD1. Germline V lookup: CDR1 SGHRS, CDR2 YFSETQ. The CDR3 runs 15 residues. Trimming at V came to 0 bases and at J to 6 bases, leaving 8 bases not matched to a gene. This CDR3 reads CASSLGGTVENGYTF. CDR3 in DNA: TGCGCCAGCAGCTTGGGCGGGACAGTAGAAAATGGCTACACCTTC.

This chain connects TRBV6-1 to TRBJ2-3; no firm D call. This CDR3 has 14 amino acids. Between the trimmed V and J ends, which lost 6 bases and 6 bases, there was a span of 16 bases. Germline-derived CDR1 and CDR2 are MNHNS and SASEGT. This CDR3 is CASRGRLRKDTQYF. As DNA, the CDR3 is TGTGCCAGCAGGGGTCGGTTACGTAAGGATACGCAGTATTTT.

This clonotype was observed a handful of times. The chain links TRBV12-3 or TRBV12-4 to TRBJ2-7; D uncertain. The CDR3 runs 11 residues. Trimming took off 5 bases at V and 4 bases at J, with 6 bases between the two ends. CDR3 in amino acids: CASSAQYEQYF. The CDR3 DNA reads TGTGCCAGCAGTGCCCAATACGAGCAGTACTTC.